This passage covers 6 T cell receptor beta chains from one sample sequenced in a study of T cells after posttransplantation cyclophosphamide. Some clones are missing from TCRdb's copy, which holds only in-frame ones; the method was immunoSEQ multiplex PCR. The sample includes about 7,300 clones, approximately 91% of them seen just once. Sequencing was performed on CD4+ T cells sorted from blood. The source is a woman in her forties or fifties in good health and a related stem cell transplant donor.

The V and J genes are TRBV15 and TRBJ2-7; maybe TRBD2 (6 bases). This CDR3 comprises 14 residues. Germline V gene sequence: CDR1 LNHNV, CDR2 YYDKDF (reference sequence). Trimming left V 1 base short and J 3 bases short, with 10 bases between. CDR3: CATSRAGLNYEQYF. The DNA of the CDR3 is TGTGCCACCAGCAGAGCGGGACTCAACTACGAGCAGTACTTC.

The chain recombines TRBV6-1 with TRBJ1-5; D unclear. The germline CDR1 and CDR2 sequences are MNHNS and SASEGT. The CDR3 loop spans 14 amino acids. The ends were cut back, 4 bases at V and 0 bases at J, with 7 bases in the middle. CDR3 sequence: CASSASYSNQPQHF. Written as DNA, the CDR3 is TGTGCCAGCAGTGCCAGTTATAGCAATCAGCCCCAGCATTTT.

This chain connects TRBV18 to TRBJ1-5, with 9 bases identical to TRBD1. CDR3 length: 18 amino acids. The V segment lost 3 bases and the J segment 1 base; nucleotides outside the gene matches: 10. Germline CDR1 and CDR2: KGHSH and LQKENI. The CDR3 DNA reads TGTGCCAGCTCACCCCAAGCCTCGGGACAGGGCAGCAATCAGCCCCAGCATTTT. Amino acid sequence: CASSPQASGQGSNQPQHF.

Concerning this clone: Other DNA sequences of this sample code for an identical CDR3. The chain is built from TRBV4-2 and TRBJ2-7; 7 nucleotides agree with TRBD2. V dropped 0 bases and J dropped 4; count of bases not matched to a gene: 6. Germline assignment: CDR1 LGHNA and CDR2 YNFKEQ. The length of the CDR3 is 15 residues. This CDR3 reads CASSQEGLADYEQYF. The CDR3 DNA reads TGTGCCAGCAGCCAAGAGGGCCTAGCGGATTACGAGCAGTACTTC.

This CDR3 reads CASGPEGQTTGELFF. CDR3 coding DNA: TGTGCTAGTGGTCCTGAGGGACAGACCACCGGGGAGCTGTTTTTT. The V gene is TRBV12-5, the J gene TRBJ2-2; 7 nucleotides match TRBD1. Germline V gene lookup returns CDR1 LGHNT and CDR2 FRNRAP. The V segment lost 5 bases and the J segment 4 bases; nucleotides outside the gene matches: 7. CDR3 length: 15 residues.

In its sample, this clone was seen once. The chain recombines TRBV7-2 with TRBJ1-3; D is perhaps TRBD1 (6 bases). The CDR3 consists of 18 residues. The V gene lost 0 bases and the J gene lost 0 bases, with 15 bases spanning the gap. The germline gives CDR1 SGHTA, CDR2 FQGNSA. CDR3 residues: CASSLAAGGAGSGNTIYF. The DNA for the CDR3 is TGTGCCAGCAGCTTAGCGGCGGGGGGCGCCGGCTCTGGAAACACCATATATTTT.